A selection of T cell receptor beta chains follows, all from one sample in a study of cytomegalovirus exposure and HLA in healthy donors. Profiling relied on immunoSEQ multiplex PCR, and the TCRdb table lists in-frame clones only, not all of them. This table holds some 99,000 clones, 73% found once. Sequences were obtained from PBMCs. The receptors shown here come from a man in his forties or fifties in good health and CMV-seronegative. Each CDR3 is given with its conserved first and last residue. Each record gives: CDR3 length, V gene, J gene, CDR3 protein.

length: 14; V: TRBV19; J: TRBJ1-5; CDR3: CASSRTDNNQPQHF
length: 15; V: TRBV19; J: TRBJ1-1; CDR3: CASRTQAGGATEAFF
length: 12; V: TRBV4-1; J: TRBJ1-6; CDR3: CASRQGGSPLHF
length: 16; V: TRBV9; J: TRBJ2-7; CDR3: CASSVGPFGGVGEQYF
length: 20; V: TRBV6-7; J: TRBJ1-5; CDR3: CASSYSIPGVVRDSNQPQHF
length: 14; V: TRBV7-8; J: TRBJ2-7; CDR3: CASRVEPTFYEQYF
length: 14; V: TRBV2; J: TRBJ2-1; CDR3: CASKEGGYYNEQFF
length: 13; V: TRBV4-3; J: TRBJ1-2; CDR3: CASSQGGTDGYTF
length: 15; V: TRBV15; J: TRBJ2-3; CDR3: CATSGLAGGADTQYF
length: 11; V: TRBV29-1; J: TRBJ2-3; CDR3: CSLPIGGTQYF
length: 15; V: TRBV7-6; J: TRBJ2-3; CDR3: CASSLLGAVTDTQYF
length: 18; V: TRBV18; J: TRBJ1-6; CDR3: CASSPTPTGMFVGRPLHF
length: 15; V: TRBV6-6; J: TRBJ2-5; CDR3: CASLASSGGGETQYF
length: 14; V: TRBV27; J: TRBJ1-6; CDR3: CASSIFSPGSPLHF
length: 15; V: TRBV19; J: TRBJ2-3; CDR3: CASSMYNPFTDTQYF
length: 14; V: TRBV25-1; J: TRBJ2-7; CDR3: CATAQGMLPYEQYF
length: 11; V: TRBV2; J: TRBJ1-1; CDR3: CASQLNTEAFF
length: 15; V: TRBV14; J: TRBJ2-7; CDR3: CASSQGTSGAYEQYF
length: 15; V: TRBV7-2; J: TRBJ1-5; CDR3: CASSLWGTNNQPQHF
length: 13; V: TRBV6-5; J: TRBJ2-7; CDR3: CASSYGPGYEQYF
length: 13; V: TRBV5-6; J: TRBJ1-5; CDR3: CASSLAGHQPQHF
length: 13; V: TRBV27; J: TRBJ2-7; CDR3: CASSLSISYEQYF
length: 15; V: TRBV2; J: TRBJ2-3; CDR3: CASSPTMLGADTQYF
length: 11; V: TRBV6-1; J: TRBJ2-7; CDR3: CASSEIYEQYF
length: 12; V: TRBV7-2; J: TRBJ2-5; CDR3: CASSLGQETQYF
length: 15; V: TRBV19; J: TRBJ1-2; CDR3: CPSSAGSPGHYGYTF
length: 13; V: TRBV5-3; J: TRBJ1-1; CDR3: CASSPVRGTEAFF
length: 14; V: TRBV14; J: TRBJ1-5; CDR3: CASSAGGGNQPQHF
length: 13; V: TRBV6-5; J: TRBJ2-3; CDR3: CASGLADTDTQYF
length: 15; V: TRBV5-1; J: TRBJ1-1; CDR3: CASSLGPPDRGEAFF
length: 18; V: TRBV4-1; J: TRBJ1-1; CDR3: CASSQVVPGQAGGTEAFF
length: 14; V: TRBV4-3; J: TRBJ1-5; CDR3: CASTSGGGDQPQHF
length: 14; V: TRBV23-1; J: TRBJ2-7; CDR3: CASRQGARSYEQYF
length: 13; V: TRBV27; J: TRBJ1-2; CDR3: CASSTGGWGGYTF
length: 14; V: TRBV18; J: TRBJ1-4; CDR3: CASSQRTGGEKLFF
length: 14; V: TRBV18; J: TRBJ2-7; CDR3: CASKPTGGSYEQYF
length: 15; V: TRBV7-9; J: TRBJ2-3; CDR3: CASSEGLGDTDTQYF
length: 13; V: TRBV4-3; J: TRBJ1-6; CDR3: CASSQEKSSPLHF
length: 16; V: TRBV14; J: TRBJ1-6; CDR3: CASSQVTGTEISPLHF
length: 14; V: TRBV19; J: TRBJ2-2; CDR3: CASKRSPRTGELFF
length: 12; V: TRBV28; J: TRBJ2-4; CDR3: CASSFQRGIQYF
length: 14; V: TRBV15; J: TRBJ1-5; CDR3: CATSRESANQPQHF
length: 12; V: TRBV6-4; J: TRBJ1-1; CDR3: CASSYGQTEAFF
length: 13; V: TRBV19; J: TRBJ2-2; CDR3: CASRTGPTGELFF
length: 14; V: TRBV5-6; J: TRBJ2-2; CDR3: CASSGGTGGGELFF
length: 14; V: TRBV10-2; J: TRBJ1-2; CDR3: CASSEQGDYYGYTF
length: 15; V: TRBV7-8; J: TRBJ2-5; CDR3: CASSLSLTGGETQYF
length: 16; V: TRBV7-9; J: TRBJ1-3; CDR3: CASSLGAGGSGNTIYF
length: 13; V: TRBV6-5; J: .; CDR3: CASSLQGSYEQYF
length: 15; V: TRBV27; J: TRBJ2-7; CDR3: CASSPKRGSSYEQYF
length: 14; V: TRBV19; J: TRBJ1-1; CDR3: CASSTRTENTEAFF